The 16 T cell receptor beta chains reported below all come from one sample, sequenced in a study of STAT3 mutations in large granular lymphocyte leukemia. Sequencing used immunoSEQ multiplex PCR; TCRdb keeps in-frame clones, though not all of them. The sample lists under 15,000 clones, 81% seen once, with over 50% in the top ten. Notes on the study in general: Every T-cell large granular lymphocyte leukemia patient had at least one immunodominant TCR beta clonotype.

The antigens these receptors bind are not known. The sequenced material came from peripheral blood mononuclear cells. The receptors come from a man between 60 and 75 years old with T-cell large granular lymphocyte leukemia. Some clones in this sample may be carry-over from other donors' samples.

In this sample, this clone turned up a few times. V usage is TRBV6-6 and J usage is TRBJ1-5; TRBD1 is a possible D gene (5 bases). Looked up from germline, CDR1 is MNHNY and CDR2 is SVGAGI (reference sequence). This CDR3 is built from 16 residues. The V gene lost 7 bases and the J gene lost 1 base, with 17 bases spanning the gap. CDR3 coding DNA: TGTGCCAGCAAAAATCGGGGCCAGGGAAGCAATCAGCCCCAGCATTTT. It translates to CASKNRGQGSNQPQHF.

This clone has only a few counts. This rearrangement joins TRBV27 to TRBJ2-5, with D perhaps TRBD2 (6 bases). Looked up from germline, CDR1 is MNHEY and CDR2 is SMNVEV (reference sequence). Trimming cost V 8 bases and J 4 bases, with 20 bases left between them. This CDR3 comprises 15 residues. CDR3 protein: CASRTGVRGLETQYF. CDR3 nucleotides: TGTGCCAGCCGGACGGGGGTCCGGGGACTAGAGACCCAGTACTTC.

The chain carries TRBV27 and TRBJ2-7; weak D call: TRBD1 (6 bases). The V end lost 8 bases, the J end lost 2 bases, and 13 bases lay between the germline ends. This CDR3 has 13 residues. In germline, CDR1 is MNHEY, CDR2 SMNVEV (reference sequence). CDR3 sequence reads: CASASQGPYEQYF. The CDR3 DNA reads as TGTGCCAGCGCATCACAGGGCCCCTACGAGCAGTACTTC.

V is TRBV7-8 and J is TRBJ2-7; the D gene is possibly TRBD1 (6 bases). The CDR3 covers 13 residues. Germline V gene lookup returns CDR1 SGHVS and CDR2 FQNEAQ. Trimming stripped 4 bases from V and 5 bases from J, with 12 bases between. The CDR3 DNA reads as TGTGCCAGCAGCTCCCTAGGGGGTGACGAGCAGTACTTC. It specifies CASSSLGGDEQYF. The full variable domain, rest sourced from reference TRBV7-8 and TRBJ2-7, is GAGVSQSPRYKVAKRGQDVALRCDPISGHVSLFWYQQALGQGPEFLTYFQNEAQLDKSGLPSDRFFAERPEGSVSTLKIQRTQQEDSAVYLCASSSLGGDEQYFGPGTRLTVT.

J is TRBJ1-4 and V is TRBV5-1, with 11 bases lining up with TRBD1. This CDR3 has 16 residues. Germline V gene lookup returns CDR1 SGHRS and CDR2 YFSETQ. Germline trimming cut 4 bases from V and 6 bases from J; bases unmatched to any gene: 8. The CDR3 here is CASSPEPGQGDEKLFF. Here the CDR3 DNA reads TGCGCCAGCAGCCCAGAACCGGGACAGGGGGATGAAAAACTGTTTTTT.

J is TRBJ1-5 and V is TRBV7-2, with D hard to call. The ends were cut back, 5 bases at V and 0 bases at J, with 11 bases in the middle. The germline V gene has CDR1 SGHTA and CDR2 FQGNSA. The CDR3 extends over 15 amino acids. CDR3 DNA: TGTGCCAGCAGCCCCTGGGTAGATAGCAATCAGCCCCAGCATTTT. Protein sequence: CASSPWVDSNQPQHF.

Notes on this clone: The same CDR3 also results from other DNA sequences found in this sample. The CDR3 DNA reads TGTGCCGCTCAAGGCGTCGGTCAGCCCCAGCATTTT. Translated, it gives CAAQGVGQPQHF. The genes are TRBV27 and TRBJ1-5; no clear D gene. Germline lookup yields CDR1 MNHEY and CDR2 SMNVEV (reference sequence). The CDR3 is 12 residues long. V lost 11 bases, J lost 6 bases, and 14 bases lay in between.

This clone was picked up a small number of times. This chain uses TRBV19 with TRBJ2-1; 10 nucleotides agree with TRBD2. CDR1 and CDR2 from the germline V gene are LNHDA and SQIVND (reference sequence). The V and J ends lost 7 bases and 2 bases, in that order; junction bases with no gene match: 5. The CDR3 loop spans 15 amino acids. The CDR3 DNA reads as TGTGCCAGTATGGCTAGCGGGGGAACCTACAATGAGCAGTTCTTC. This codes for CASMASGGTYNEQFF.

The gene calls are TRBV7-3 and TRBJ2-3; no definite D call. The germline CDR1 and CDR2 sequences are SGHTA and FQGTGA. The CDR3 loop spans 14 amino acids. V lost 4 bases, J lost 2 bases, and 10 bases lay in between. CDR3 sequence: CASSSIGPTDTQYF. In DNA form, the CDR3 reads TGTGCCAGCAGCTCCATCGGGCCCACAGATACGCAGTATTTT.

A word on this clone: Its ends do not fully match the called genes, so a read error is possible. V gene TRBV29-1 combines with J gene TRBJ1-2, with 7 nucleotides matching TRBD1. The CDR3 is 14 amino acids. The germline V gene encodes CDR1 SQVTM and CDR2 ANQGSEA. CDR3 DNA: TGCAGCGTTAAAGATCTACAGGGGAGATATGGCTACACCTTC. It translates to CSVKDLQGRYGYTF.

This clone turned up a few times. DNA of the CDR3: TGTGCCAGCAGTTTCTGTAGGGGAAACGGAAACACCATATATTTT. Amino acids: CASSFCRGNGNTIYF. V usage is TRBV21-1 and J usage is TRBJ1-3; the table's D call, TRBD1, was not checked against the DNA. TRBV21-1 is described as a pseudogene. The CDR3 is made up of 15 amino acids.

CDR3 residues: CASSNSGRAFVGTDTQYF. The CDR3 DNA reads TGTGCCAGCAGCAATAGCGGGAGGGCGTTCGTAGGCACAGATACGCAGTATTTT. The chain joins TRBV11-2 to TRBJ2-3, with 11 bases aligning to TRBD2. The CDR3 is 18 residues long. Germline-derived CDR1 and CDR2 are SGHAT and FQNNGV. V was pared by 5 bases and J by 1 base, with 11 bases of the junction left unmatched.

This chain links TRBV11-2 with TRBJ2-3; a weak D match, TRBD1 (6 bases). The V gene's germline CDR1 is SGHAT and CDR2 FQNNGV. V was clipped by 1 base and J by 1 base, with 9 bases between them. The CDR3 loop spans 15 amino acids. The CDR3, as DNA: TGTGCCAGCAGCTTAGCAGGGGACGGCACAGATACGCAGTATTTT. This gives the protein CASSLAGDGTDTQYF.

The chain has TRBV11-2 and TRBJ1-2; the match to TRBD1 covers 7 bases. V shed 0 bases and J 5 bases; nucleotides not matched to a gene: 3. The CDR3 spans 14 residues. Per germline, CDR1 SGHAT and CDR2 FQNNGV. The CDR3 is CASSLDSGGYGYTF. The CDR3 coding sequence is TGTGCCAGCAGCTTAGACTCAGGGGGTTATGGCTACACCTTC. Full variable domain (missing parts from reference TRBV11-2 and TRBJ1-2): EAGVAQSPRYKIIEKRQSVAFWCNPISGHATLYWYQQILGQGPKLLIQFQNNGVVDDSQLPKDRFSAERLKGVDSTLKIQPAKLEDSAVYLCASSLDSGGYGYTFGSGTRLTVV.

This sequence joins TRBV9 and TRBJ1-6; D is possibly TRBD1 (5 bases). Deletions cut 4 bases from V and 6 bases from J, with 14 bases between. Looked up from germline, CDR1 is SGDLS and CDR2 is YYNGEE. The CDR3 has 15 residues. CDR3 sequence (DNA): TGTGCCAGCAGCCCCGAGACCGGGGCTAATTCACCCCTCCACTTT. This encodes CASSPETGANSPLHF.

This clone was observed once. Written as DNA, the CDR3 is TGTGCCAGCAGCCAAGTGGGTGCGGGAAGGGGCCAGGGGACCGGCGAGCAGTACTTC. It encodes CASSQVGAGRGQGTGEQYF. The J gene is TRBJ2-7, the V gene TRBV14; D may match TRBD1 or TRBD2 (6 bases each). Germline values: CDR1 SGHDN, CDR2 FVKESK. The CDR3 sequence is 19 residues long. The ends were cut back, 1 base at V and 6 bases at J, with 28 bases in the middle. Looking up the rest from reference TRBV14 and TRBJ2-7 gives the full variable domain: EAGVTQFPSHSVIEKGQTVTLRCDPISGHDNLYWYRRVMGKEIKFLLHFVKESKQDESGMPNNRFLAERTGGTYSTLKVQPAELEDSGVYFCASSQVGAGRGQGTGEQYFGPGTRLTVT.